One and the same sample provided the 22 T cell receptor beta chains below, sequenced in a study of T cell responses to AZD1222 COVID-19 vaccine. Repertoires were generated with immunoSEQ multiplex PCR, while TCRdb's copy carries only in-frame clones and drops some. The sample lists 93,000 or so clones; approximately 89% were seen once. The source was peripheral blood, collected on day 0 of AZD1222 vaccination. The receptors shown here come from an adult in good health.

V and J are TRBV7-2 and TRBJ1-4; 8 nucleotides agree with TRBD1. The germline V gene encodes CDR1 SGHTA and CDR2 FQGNSA. There are 16 residues in the CDR3. V shed 3 bases, J shed 8 bases, and the junction held 11 bases outside the gene matches. DNA for the CDR3: TGTGCCAGCAGCTTCGTAGGGACAGGTCTTGAAGAAAAACTGTTTTTT. Protein product: CASSFVGTGLEEKLFF.

This chain uses TRBV7-2 with TRBJ2-1, with 9 positions matching TRBD2. The CDR3 runs 15 residues. Trimming removed 5 bases from V and 8 bases from J; junction bases left unmatched: 10. Germline V gives CDR1 SGHTA, CDR2 FQGNSA. The CDR3 DNA is TGTGCCAGCAGCCTAGATGCTAGCGGGATTGATGAGCAGTTCTTC. Encoded protein: CASSLDASGIDEQFF.

The V gene is TRBV10-3, the J gene TRBJ1-5; D is ambiguous. The germline V gene has CDR1 ENHRY and CDR2 SYGVKD. This CDR3 spans 13 amino acids. Deletions cut 4 bases from V and 9 bases from J, with 13 bases between. This CDR3 is CAISATVPRPQHF. For the CDR3, the DNA is TGTGCCATCAGTGCTACAGTCCCACGGCCCCAGCATTTT.

The chain recombines TRBV29-1 with TRBJ2-3; 10 nucleotides align to TRBD2. The CDR3 covers 18 residues. Looked up from germline, CDR1 is SQVTM and CDR2 is ANQGSEA. V was pared by 4 bases and J by 2 bases, with 15 bases of the junction left unmatched. The DNA of the CDR3 is TGCAGCGTTGTGAGCGGGAGGGCCGGTTGGGCGAACACAGATACGCAGTATTTT. Protein: CSVVSGRAGWANTDTQYF.

The rearrangement joins TRBV28 to TRBJ2-7; D gene ambiguous. The germline V gene encodes CDR1 MDHEN and CDR2 SYDVKM. The CDR3 covers 14 residues. V was shortened by 3 bases and J by 2 bases, with 11 bases between the two germline ends. CDR3 bases: TGTGCCAGCAGTTTGGGCTCCGTCCCCTACGAGCAGTACTTC. Translation: CASSLGSVPYEQYF.

The gene calls are TRBV25-1 and TRBJ2-6, with D uncertain. From germline, CDR1 is MGHDK and CDR2 SYGVNS. V was cut by 5 bases and J by 0 bases, with 14 bases left in between. This CDR3 contains 17 residues. The CDR3 is CASSSTLSLSGANVLTF. For the CDR3, the DNA is TGTGCCAGCAGTTCGACCTTGAGCCTCTCTGGGGCCAACGTCCTGACTTTC.

This chain uses TRBV5-1 with TRBJ1-6; maybe TRBD1 (5 bases). The CDR3 has 15 residues. CDR1 is SGHRS and CDR2 is YFSETQ in the germline V gene. V lost 0 bases to trimming and J lost 6 bases, with 10 bases between them. The CDR3, as DNA: TGCGCCAGCAGCTTGGACAGGCCCGGTAATTCACCCCTCCACTTT. This gives the protein CASSLDRPGNSPLHF.

The gene calls are TRBV5-1 and TRBJ1-1; no definite D call. This CDR3 is 13 amino acids long. Germline lookup yields CDR1 SGHRS and CDR2 YFSETQ. V lost 5 bases to trimming and J lost 1 base, with 9 bases between them. In DNA form, the CDR3 reads TGCGCCAGCAGTATCGAGGGGAACACTGAAGCTTTCTTT. Protein product: CASSIEGNTEAFF. The full variable domain, rest sourced from reference TRBV5-1 and TRBJ1-1, is KAGVTQTPRYLIKTRGQQVTLSCSPISGHRSVSWYQQTPGQGLQFLFEYFSETQRNKGNFPGRFSGRQFSNSRSEMNVSTLELGDSALYLCASSIEGNTEAFFGQGTRLTVV.

The chain combines TRBV4-1 with TRBJ1-3, with D unresolved. The CDR3 has 13 amino acids. Germline V gene sequence: CDR1 MGHRA, CDR2 YSYEKL. V was trimmed by 1 base and J by 4 bases, leaving 5 bases between them. The CDR3 DNA sequence: TGCGCCAGCAGCCAAGCCGGAGGAAACACCATATATTTT. It encodes CASSQAGGNTIYF.

The chain combines TRBV10-3 with TRBJ1-1; D gene uncertain. The V gene's germline CDR1 is ENHRY and CDR2 SYGVKD. V shed 6 bases and J shed 1 base, with 9 bases lying between them. CDR3 length: 13 amino acids. The CDR3 sequence is CAIRVGENTEAFF. The DNA of the CDR3 is TGTGCCATCAGGGTCGGGGAGAACACTGAAGCTTTCTTT.

This clone has only a few counts. The junction differs from germline at one of its ends, possibly a read error. The chain uses TRBV28 and TRBJ2-7, with D possibly being TRBD1 (5 bases). CDR3 length equals 11 residues. Germline V gene data show CDR1 as MDHEN and CDR2 as SYDVKM. The CDR3 DNA is TGTGCCAGCACTCAAGGCCGCACAGGAGCCTTC. Protein sequence: CASTQGRTGAF.

This chain uses TRBV10-2 with TRBJ1-6; weak D call: TRBD1 (5 bases). Trimming shortened V by 0 bases and J by 1 base, and 13 bases separated the two germline ends. This CDR3 comprises 18 residues. Germline assignment: CDR1 WSHSY and CDR2 SAAADI. The CDR3 DNA is TGCGCCAGCAGTGAGTCGGGACGGGGAAGGTCCTATAATTCACCCCTCCACTTT. Its protein product is CASSESGRGRSYNSPLHF.

V is TRBV5-1 and J is TRBJ2-7; 8 nucleotides align to TRBD1. V lost 4 bases and J lost 5; bases outside the gene matches: 5. Per the germline V gene, CDR1 is SGHRS and CDR2 is YFSETQ. This CDR3 has 13 amino acids. The CDR3 protein is CASSVWTGNEQYF. The CDR3 DNA follows: TGCGCCAGCAGCGTATGGACAGGGAACGAGCAGTACTTC. Variable domain in full (rest from reference TRBV5-1 and TRBJ2-7): KAGVTQTPRYLIKTRGQQVTLSCSPISGHRSVSWYQQTPGQGLQFLFEYFSETQRNKGNFPGRFSGRQFSNSRSEMNVSTLELGDSALYLCASSVWTGNEQYFGPGTRLTVT.

This sequence joins TRBV19 and TRBJ1-1; TRBD1 agrees at 7 bases. This CDR3 is 12 amino acids long. V lost 6 bases and J lost 3; bases outside the gene matches: 1. Germline V gives CDR1 LNHDA, CDR2 SQIVND (reference sequence). The CDR3, as DNA: TGTGCCAGTAGCGACAGGGACACTGAAGCTTTCTTT. This encodes CASSDRDTEAFF.

The V call is TRBV19, the J call TRBJ1-3, with D unresolved. The CDR3 is 16 residues long. The V end was cut by 3 bases, the J end by 0 bases, with 12 bases between. Germline values: CDR1 LNHDA, CDR2 SQIVND (reference sequence). CDR3 nucleotide sequence: TGTGCCAGTAGTATGGCACAGATTAGCTCTGGAAACACCATATATTTT. Translating gives CASSMAQISSGNTIYF.

V is TRBV9 and J is TRBJ2-1; D remains ambiguous. The CDR3 totals 16 residues. Trimming removed 0 bases at V and 0 bases at J, with 10 bases between. Germline CDR1 and CDR2: SGDLS and YYNGEE. The CDR3 is CASSVVAGSSYNEQFF. Written as DNA, the CDR3 is TGTGCCAGCAGCGTAGTTGCCGGTTCCTCCTACAATGAGCAGTTCTTC.

J is TRBJ2-3 and V is TRBV3-1 (or the pseudogene TRBV3-2); a possible D gene is TRBD2 (5 bases). Germline V gene data show CDR1 as LGHDT and CDR2 as YNNKEL (reference sequence). The CDR3 contains 14 residues. Trimming took off 3 bases at V and 4 bases at J, with 11 bases between the two ends. CDR3 bases: TGTGCCAGCAGCCAGGGGAGCGGCGCAGATACGCAGTATTTT. Translating gives CASSQGSGADTQYF.

The chain links TRBV15 to TRBJ1-2; D gene unclear. CDR3 length equals 13 residues. Deletions cut 0 bases from V and 4 bases from J, with 6 bases between. The germline V gene encodes CDR1 LNHNV and CDR2 YYDKDF (reference sequence). The CDR3 region has the DNA TGTGCCACCAGCAGAGACAGCATCTATGGCTACACCTTC. Amino acids: CATSRDSIYGYTF.

To note about this clone: This sample includes further DNA sequences coding for the same CDR3. The chain joins TRBV12-3 or TRBV12-4 to TRBJ1-5; D not resolved. CDR3 size: 12 residues. The germline V and J ends were trimmed by 6 bases and 5 bases, with 8 bases remaining between them. CDR3 protein: CASSFSDQPQHF. The CDR3 coding sequence is TGTGCCAGCAGCTTCAGTGATCAGCCCCAGCATTTT.

The J gene is TRBJ1-3, the V gene TRBV6-2 or TRBV6-3; 7 bases align to TRBD1. Germline V lookup: CDR1 MNHEY, CDR2 SVGEGT. V dropped 6 bases and J dropped 2; count of bases not matched to a gene: 7. The CDR3 loop spans 15 amino acids. The CDR3 spells CASSRQGITGNTIYF. In nucleotides, the CDR3 is TGTGCCAGCAGCCGACAGGGAATTACTGGAAACACCATATATTTT.

Concerning this clone: The conserved final phenylalanine or tryptophan is absent from the CDR3, which likely points to a read error. The chain links TRBV12-3 or TRBV12-4 to TRBJ2-7, with D maybe TRBD2 (6 bases). V lost 3 bases and J 6 bases, leaving 9 bases between the germline ends. This CDR3 has 12 amino acids. Here the CDR3 DNA reads TGTGCCAGCAGTTTCGCGGGGCGCGAGCAGTACCTC. Residues: CASSFAGREQYL.

This clone has more than one count but fewer than ten. The rearrangement uses TRBV7-3 and TRBJ2-5, with 9 bases matching TRBD1. The CDR3 has 16 amino acids. CDR1 and CDR2 from the germline V gene are SGHTA and FQGTGA. V was pared by 2 bases and J by 1 base, with 5 bases of the junction left unmatched. The CDR3, as DNA: TGTGCCAGCAGCTTAGTCGACAGGGGGAGCCAAGAGACCCAGTACTTC. It translates to CASSLVDRGSQETQYF.